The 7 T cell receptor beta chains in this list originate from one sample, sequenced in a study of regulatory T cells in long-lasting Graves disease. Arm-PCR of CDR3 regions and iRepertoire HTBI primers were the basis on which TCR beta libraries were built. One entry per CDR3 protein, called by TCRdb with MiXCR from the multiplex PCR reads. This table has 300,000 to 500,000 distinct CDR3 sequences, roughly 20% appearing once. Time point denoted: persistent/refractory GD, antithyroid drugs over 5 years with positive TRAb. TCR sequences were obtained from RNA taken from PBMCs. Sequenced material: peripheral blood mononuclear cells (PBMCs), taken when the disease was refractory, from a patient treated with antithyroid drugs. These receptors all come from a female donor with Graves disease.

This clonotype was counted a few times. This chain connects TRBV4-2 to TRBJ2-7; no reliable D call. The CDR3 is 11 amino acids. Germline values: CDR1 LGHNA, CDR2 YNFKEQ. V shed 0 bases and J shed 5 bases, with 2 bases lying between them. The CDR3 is CASSQDNEQYF. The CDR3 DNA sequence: TGTGCCAGCAGCCAAGACAACGAGCAGTACTTC.

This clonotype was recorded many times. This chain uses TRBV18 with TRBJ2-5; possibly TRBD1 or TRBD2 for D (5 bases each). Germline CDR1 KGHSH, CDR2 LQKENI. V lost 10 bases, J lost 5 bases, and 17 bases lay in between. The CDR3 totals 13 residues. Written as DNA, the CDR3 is TGTGCCACCACGGGACCATATGGGGAGACCCAGTACTTC. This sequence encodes CATTGPYGETQYF.

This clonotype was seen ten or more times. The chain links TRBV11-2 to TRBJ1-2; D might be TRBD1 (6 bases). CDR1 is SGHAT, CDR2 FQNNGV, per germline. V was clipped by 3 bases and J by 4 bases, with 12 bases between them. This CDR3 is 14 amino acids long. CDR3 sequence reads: CASSFAGAFYGYTF. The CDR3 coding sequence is TGTGCCAGCAGCTTTGCGGGGGCTTTCTATGGCTACACCTTC.

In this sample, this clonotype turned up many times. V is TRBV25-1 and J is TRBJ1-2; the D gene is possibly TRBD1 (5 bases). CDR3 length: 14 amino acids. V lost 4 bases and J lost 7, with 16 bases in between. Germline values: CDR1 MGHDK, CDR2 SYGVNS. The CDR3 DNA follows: TGTGCCAGCAGTGGGGGCCCTATTACTTTTGGCTACACCTTC. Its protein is CASSGGPITFGYTF.

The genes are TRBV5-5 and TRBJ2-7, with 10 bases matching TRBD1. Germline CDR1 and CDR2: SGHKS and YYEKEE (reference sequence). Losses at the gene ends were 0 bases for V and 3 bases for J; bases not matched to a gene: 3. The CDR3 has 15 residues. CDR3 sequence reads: CASSLEGQGLYEQYF. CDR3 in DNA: TGTGCCAGCAGCTTGGAGGGACAGGGGCTCTACGAGCAGTACTTC.

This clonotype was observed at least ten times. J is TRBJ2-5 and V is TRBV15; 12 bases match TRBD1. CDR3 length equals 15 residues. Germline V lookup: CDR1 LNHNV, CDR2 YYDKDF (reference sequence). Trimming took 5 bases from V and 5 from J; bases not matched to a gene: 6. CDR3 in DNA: TGTGCCACCAGCGGGGGACAGGGGGCGGGGGAGACCCAGTACTTC. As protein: CATSGGQGAGETQYF.

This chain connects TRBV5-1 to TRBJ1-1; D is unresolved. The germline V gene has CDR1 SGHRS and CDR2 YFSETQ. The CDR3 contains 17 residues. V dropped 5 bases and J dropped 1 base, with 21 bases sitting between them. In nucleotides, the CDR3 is TGCGCCAGCAGGACGCAGGCCCTGATGGCAGGGAACACTGAAGCTTTCTTT. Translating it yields CASRTQALMAGNTEAFF.